These 11 T cell receptor beta chains share one sample of origin, sequenced in a study of T cells in Graves' hyperthyroidism and ophthalmopathy. Using RNA transcripts as the source, TCR beta CDR3 regions were amplified. The primer set for the first-round RT-PCR of the TCR CDR3 was HTBI. A single record per CDR3 protein comes from TCRdb applying MiXCR to the multiplex PCR reads. This sample carries a few hundred thousand distinct CDR3 sequences, more than 15% of them seen once, and the ten largest clones take 25% to 35%. Sequencing was carried out using blood. These receptors originate from a woman aged 18-29 years with Graves' hyperthyroidism that later progressed to Graves' ophthalmopathy.

This clonotype was detected ten times or more. This chain uses TRBV6-5 with TRBJ2-7, with 12 bases identical to TRBD2. The trim removed 0 bases at V and 5 bases at J, leaving 5 bases unmatched. The CDR3 runs to 16 residues. Germline values: CDR1 MNHEY, CDR2 SVGAGI. As DNA, the CDR3 is TGTGCCAGCAGTTACTCGACTAGCGGGAGTTCCCACGAGCAGTACTTC. Translating it yields CASSYSTSGSSHEQYF.

Concerning this clonotype itself: Just one base apart from a much larger clone, this may be a read error. The rearrangement links TRBV7-6 to TRBJ2-3; TRBD2 matches 7 bases. CDR1 is SGHVS and CDR2 is FNYEAQ in the germline V gene. J gave up 1 base and V 2 bases, and 9 bases lay outside the gene matches. The CDR3 extends over 17 amino acids. CDR3: CASSLRSGIRGTDTQYF. CDR3 DNA: TGTGCCAGCAGCTTAAGGAGCGGGATACGCGGCACAGATACGCAGTATTTT. The full variable domain, completed using reference TRBV7-6 and TRBJ2-3, is GAGVSQSPRYKVTKRGQDVALRCDPISGHVSLYWYRQALGQGPEFLTYFNYEAQQDKSGLPNDRFSAERPEGSISTLTIQRTEQRDSAMYRCASSLRSGIRGTDTQYFGPGTRLTVL.

This clonotype was found many times. V gene TRBV7-2 combines with J gene TRBJ1-2, with no clear D. The V gene lost 0 bases and the J gene lost 4 bases, with 12 bases spanning the gap. Germline values: CDR1 SGHTA, CDR2 FQGNSA. This CDR3 region has 15 residues. The CDR3 loop reads CASSLAWAVAYGYTF. CDR3 DNA sequence: TGTGCCAGCAGCTTAGCTTGGGCAGTTGCCTATGGCTACACCTTC.

This clonotype was counted ten times or more. V gene TRBV9 combines with J gene TRBJ2-5, with TRBD1 matching 9 bases. Trimming removed 6 bases from V and 5 bases from J; junction bases left unmatched: 11. The CDR3 has 15 amino acids. Germline CDR1 reads SGDLS; CDR2 reads YYNGEE. The CDR3 DNA is TGTGCCAGCAACACAGGGGGCGTGGGGATTGAGACCCAGTACTTC. Protein sequence: CASNTGGVGIETQYF.

The rearrangement uses TRBV28 and TRBJ1-4; 9 nucleotides agree with TRBD1. CDR1 is MDHEN, CDR2 SYDVKM, per germline. J was trimmed by 10 bases and V by 6 bases; bases with no gene match: 12. The CDR3 extends over 15 amino acids. CDR3 nucleotide sequence: TGTGCCAGCAGACCCACTCGGACAGGGGCGGGAAAACTGTTTTTT. Its translation: CASRPTRTGAGKLFF.

This rearrangement joins TRBV27 to TRBJ2-7; no clear D. The CDR3 runs 15 residues. Trimming took off 5 bases at V and 5 bases at J, with 19 bases between the two ends. The germline V gene has CDR1 MNHEY and CDR2 SMNVEV (reference sequence). CDR3 in amino acids: CASSPSTLPLDEQYF. The CDR3 region has the DNA TGTGCCAGCAGTCCCTCTACTCTCCCGCTGGACGAGCAGTACTTC.

This clonotype was detected many times. The J gene is TRBJ2-7, the V gene TRBV27; 14 bases fit TRBD2. Unmatched junction bases numbered 13, after V lost 4 bases and J lost 5 bases. Germline values: CDR1 MNHEY, CDR2 SMNVEV (reference sequence). The CDR3 has 18 amino acids. Here the CDR3 DNA reads TGTGCCAGCAGTTCGCTCCCGGGACTAGCGGGAGACGAGGACGAGCAGTACTTC. As protein: CASSSLPGLAGDEDEQYF.

This clonotype was seen more than once but under ten times. As DNA, the CDR3 is TGTGCCAGCAGCGTGGGGGGAGATGGCTACACCTTC. Residues: CASSVGGDGYTF. The chain uses TRBV9 and TRBJ1-2; a possible D gene is TRBD1 (5 bases). The CDR3 loop spans 12 amino acids. Germline V gene sequence: CDR1 SGDLS, CDR2 YYNGEE. Trimming shortened V by 2 bases and J by 6 bases, and 8 bases separated the two germline ends.

This clonotype was seen a handful of times. CDR3 loop: CASSPLKGQGLSYEQYF. For the CDR3, the DNA is TGTGCCAGCTCACCACTAAAGGGACAGGGCCTCTCCTACGAGCAGTACTTC. The chain uses TRBV18 and TRBJ2-7; 9 bases agree with TRBD1. Germline values: CDR1 KGHSH, CDR2 LQKENI. V dropped 1 base and J dropped 0; count of bases not matched to a gene: 7. This CDR3 has 17 amino acids. Full variable domain (rest looked up from reference TRBV18 and TRBJ2-7): NAGVMQNPRHLVRRRGQEARLRCSPMKGHSHVYWYRQLPEEGLKFMVYLQKENIIDESGMPKERFSAEFPKEGPSILRIQQVVRGDSAAYFCASSPLKGQGLSYEQYFGPGTRLTVT.

This clonotype has a count of ten or more. This chain uses TRBV28 with TRBJ2-7, with 14 bases identical to TRBD2. The V gene's germline CDR1 is MDHEN and CDR2 SYDVKM. The CDR3 runs to 15 residues. J was trimmed by 9 bases and V by 6 bases; bases with no gene match: 10. The CDR3 protein is CASRSGTSGGMGQYF. DNA of the CDR3: TGTGCCAGCAGATCCGGGACTAGCGGGGGAATGGGGCAGTACTTC.

This clonotype was seen a few times. The V and J genes are TRBV4-3 and TRBJ2-7, with 9 bases matching TRBD2. After removal of 0 bases from V and 3 bases from J, the junction contained 6 bases not matched to a gene. The CDR3 length is 16 residues. The germline V gene has CDR1 LGHNA and CDR2 YSLEER. Written as DNA, the CDR3 is TGCGCCAGCAGCCAAGATCCAGCGGGAGGTAACTACGAGCAGTACTTC. Translating gives CASSQDPAGGNYEQYF.